The 16 T cell receptor beta chains in this list originate from one sample, sequenced in a study of T cell responses to AZD1222 COVID-19 vaccine. Clones were sequenced by immunoSEQ multiplex PCR, and TCRdb holds only the in-frame ones, with some missing. The data hold some 120,000 clones, with 70% to 90% observed a single time. Sequenced material: peripheral blood, taken on day 0 of AZD1222 vaccination. Every receptor here comes from an adult in good health.

The chain employs TRBV28 and TRBJ2-3, with 8 positions matching TRBD1. The V gene's germline CDR1 is MDHEN and CDR2 SYDVKM. V trimming: 6 bases; J trimming: 4 bases; junction bases outside the gene matches: 6. The CDR3 is 14 residues long. The CDR3 sequence is CASRSGGSADTQYF. As DNA, the CDR3 is TGTGCCAGCAGATCAGGGGGCTCTGCAGATACGCAGTATTTT.

The CDR3 sequence: CATSRGQGGTDTQYF. The CDR3 DNA follows: TGTGCCACCAGCAGAGGCCAGGGGGGCACAGATACGCAGTATTTT. V is TRBV15 and J is TRBJ2-3; 7 nucleotides match TRBD1. V gave up 1 base and J gave up 1 base; unmatched junction bases: 2. The CDR3 consists of 15 residues. In germline, CDR1 is LNHNV, CDR2 YYDKDF (reference sequence).

The table lists this clone with a few counts. The gene calls are TRBV20-1 and TRBJ2-1, with D uncertain. V lost 3 bases, J lost 4 bases, and 4 bases lay in between. The CDR3 runs to 11 residues. The germline V gene encodes CDR1 DFQATT and CDR2 SNEGSKA (reference sequence). The chain's CDR3 is CSASWYNEQFF. In DNA, the CDR3 is TGCAGTGCTAGCTGGTACAATGAGCAGTTCTTC.

The table lists this clone with a count of one. The V gene is TRBV29-1, the J gene TRBJ1-2, with 7 positions matching TRBD1. Germline CDR1 reads SQVTM; CDR2 reads ANQGSEA. There are 15 residues in the CDR3. The J segment lost 2 bases and the V segment lost 1 base, leaving 7 bases of the junction unmatched. This CDR3 is CSVEGDRGGNYGYTF. CDR3 nucleotide sequence: TGCAGCGTTGAAGGAGACCGAGGGGGCAACTATGGCTACACCTTC.

The chain combines TRBV5-1 with TRBJ1-1, with a possible D match to TRBD1 (6 bases). Trimming left V 4 bases short and J 3 bases short, with 16 bases between. This CDR3 has 15 residues. Germline V CDR1 and CDR2: SGHRS, YFSETQ. CDR3 in amino acids: CASSPGGGGDTEAFF. In DNA form, the CDR3 reads TGCGCCAGCAGCCCGGGGGGGGGCGGGGACACTGAAGCTTTCTTT.

The chain uses TRBV4-3 and TRBJ1-5; D possibly corresponds to TRBD1 (6 bases). Germline V gene data show CDR1 as LGHNA and CDR2 as YSLEER. The CDR3 runs to 15 residues. Trimming removed 3 bases from V and 7 bases from J, with 16 bases in between. The CDR3 reads CASSQNTGTNQPQHF. CDR3 coding DNA: TGCGCCAGCAGCCAGAATACCGGGACAAACCAGCCCCAGCATTTT.

This chain connects TRBV30 to TRBJ2-1; D is unclear. The CDR3 is 15 amino acids. V shed 1 base and J shed 0 bases, with 10 bases lying between them. Per germline, CDR1 GTSNPN and CDR2 SVGIG (reference sequence). The CDR3 DNA sequence: TGTGCCTGGAGTGGCCGGGCGGACTCCTACAATGAGCAGTTCTTC. The encoded protein is CAWSGRADSYNEQFF.

The rearrangement links TRBV4-3 to TRBJ2-5; 7 nucleotides align to TRBD2. The CDR3 extends over 15 amino acids. CDR1 is LGHNA, CDR2 YSLEER, per germline. The V gene end was trimmed by 1 base and the J gene end by 5 bases; junction bases not matched to a gene: 7. CDR3 nucleotide sequence: TGCGCCAGCAGCCAAGTAGCGGGCCTTGGGGAGACCCAGTACTTC. Its protein is CASSQVAGLGETQYF.

This chain links TRBV15 with TRBJ2-1; a weak D match, TRBD2 (5 bases). The germline CDR1 and CDR2 sequences are LNHNV and YYDKDF (reference sequence). This CDR3 contains 13 residues. V was shortened by 1 base and J by 8 bases, with 9 bases between the two germline ends. The CDR3, as DNA: TGTGCCACCAGCAGAGGAAGAGGGTATGAGCAGTTCTTC. Translated: CATSRGRGYEQFF. The full variable domain, rest sourced from reference TRBV15 and TRBJ2-1, is DAMVIQNPRYQVTQFGKPVTLSCSQTLNHNVMYWYQQKSSQAPKLLFHYYDKDFNNEADTPDNFQSRRPNTSFCFLDIRSPGLGDTAMYLCATSRGRGYEQFFGPGTRLTVL.

A word on this clone: Germline is not matched at one junction end, which may reflect a read error. The V and J genes are TRBV6-1 and TRBJ2-2; D remains unclear. Germline V CDR1 and CDR2: MNHNS, SASEGT. The CDR3 has 12 residues. CDR3: CASSEFESPASF. In DNA, the CDR3 is TGTGCCAGCAGTGAGTTCGAATCCCCTGCGTCTTTT.

This clone was seen a few times. The chain recombines TRBV6-5 with TRBJ2-2; 9 positions agree with TRBD2. Per the germline V gene, CDR1 is MNHEY and CDR2 is SVGAGI. This CDR3 has 15 residues. After removal of 8 bases from V and 4 bases from J, the junction contained 8 bases not matched to a gene. In nucleotides, the CDR3 is TGTGCCAGCCTCCCGTCAGCGGGGGGCACCGGGGAGCTGTTTTTT. Its translation: CASLPSAGGTGELFF.

This clone was seen a single time. The J gene is TRBJ2-2, the V gene TRBV3-1 (or the pseudogene TRBV3-2); TRBD2 aligns across 12 bases. CDR1 and CDR2 from the germline V gene are LGHDT and YNNKEL (reference sequence). Trimming removed 4 bases from V and 7 bases from J; junction bases left unmatched: 7. The CDR3 length is 16 residues. The CDR3 here is CASSRRLAGVLGELFF. The CDR3, as DNA: TGTGCCAGCAGCCGGCGACTAGCGGGAGTCCTCGGGGAGCTGTTTTTT.

This clone was detected only once. The chain joins TRBV9 to TRBJ1-5, with D perhaps matching TRBD1 (6 bases). The CDR3 consists of 18 residues. CDR1 is SGDLS and CDR2 is YYNGEE in the germline V gene. The germline V and J ends were trimmed by 0 bases and 7 bases, with 23 bases remaining between them. The CDR3 reads CASSVAPPQGPLTQPQHF. The CDR3 nucleotides read TGTGCCAGCAGCGTAGCCCCTCCTCAGGGGCCCTTGACCCAGCCCCAGCATTTT.

CDR3 in amino acids: CASSATSGSYNEQFF. The CDR3 DNA sequence: TGTGCCAGCAGTGCCACTAGCGGATCCTACAATGAGCAGTTCTTC. The chain has TRBV6-4 and TRBJ2-1; 8 nucleotides match TRBD2. V shed 4 bases and J 1 base; nucleotides not matched to a gene: 3. The germline gives CDR1 MRHNA, CDR2 SNTAGT. CDR3 size: 15 residues.

The V call is TRBV4-2, the J call TRBJ2-4; perhaps TRBD1 as D (5 bases). Trimming removed 11 bases from V and 7 bases from J, with 15 bases in between. This CDR3 is built from 12 residues. Germline V gene data show CDR1 as LGHNA and CDR2 as YNFKEQ. CDR3 in amino acids: CASQGVGNIQYF. CDR3 in DNA: TGTGCCTCGCAGGGCGTCGGGAACATTCAGTACTTC.

The chain combines TRBV7-2 with TRBJ1-4; the match to TRBD1 covers 7 bases. The V gene end was trimmed by 5 bases and the J gene end by 3 bases; junction bases not matched to a gene: 3. The germline V gene has CDR1 SGHTA and CDR2 FQGNSA. The CDR3 sequence is 14 residues long. CDR3 sequence: CASSPQGANEKLFF. The CDR3 DNA follows: TGTGCCAGCAGCCCGCAGGGGGCTAATGAAAAACTGTTTTTT.